The 21 T cell receptor beta chains reported below all come from one sample, sequenced in a study of blood T cell repertoires in COVID-19. Measured with immunoSEQ multiplex PCR; TCRdb has only the in-frame clones, and not every one. In the table there are approximately 350,000 clones, 75% to 90% of which are singletons. The source material was PBMCs or T cells enriched from blood (not recorded which). The receptors here all came from a man younger than 35 who had recovered from COVID-19.

The table lists this clone with a count of one. The V and J genes are TRBV7-3 and TRBJ2-3; TRBD2 matches at 7 bases. J was trimmed by 2 bases and V by 2 bases; bases with no gene match: 4. The CDR3 is made up of 15 amino acids. Germline CDR1 reads SGHTA; CDR2 reads FQGTGA. The CDR3 reads CASSLAGLHTDTQYF. In DNA, the CDR3 is TGTGCCAGCAGCTTAGCGGGACTACACACAGATACGCAGTATTTT. The full variable domain, rest sourced from reference TRBV7-3 and TRBJ2-3, is GAGVSQTPSNKVTEKGKYVELRCDPISGHTALYWYRQSLGQGPEFLIYFQGTGAADDSGLPNDRFFAVRPEGSVSTLKIQRTERGDSAVYLCASSLAGLHTDTQYFGPGTRLTVL.

This chain links TRBV12-5 with TRBJ2-7; TRBD1 is a possible D gene (6 bases). The V and J ends lost 2 bases and 5 bases respectively, with 16 bases between them. This CDR3 comprises 15 residues. Germline CDR1 LGHNT, CDR2 FRNRAP. CDR3 nucleotides: TGTGCTAGTGGTTTGTCGGGCAGGGGACGCGACGAGCAGTACTTC. Translating gives CASGLSGRGRDEQYF.

V usage is TRBV3-1 (or the pseudogene TRBV3-2) and J usage is TRBJ1-2; 8 bases align to TRBD1. CDR3 size: 15 residues. The V gene's germline CDR1 is LGHDT and CDR2 YNNKEL (reference sequence). Trimming at V came to 0 bases and at J to 8 bases, leaving 8 bases not matched to a gene. The CDR3 DNA reads TGTGCCAGCAGCCAAGAAAGGTTCAGGGGGCGAGGCTACACCTTC. It yields the protein CASSQERFRGRGYTF.

This sequence joins TRBV5-1 and TRBJ2-7, with 7 bases identical to TRBD1. Germline-derived CDR1 and CDR2 are SGHRS and YFSETQ. V trimming: 2 bases; J trimming: 6 bases; junction bases outside the gene matches: 5. This CDR3 spans 13 amino acids. As DNA, the CDR3 is TGCGCCAGCAGCTTTGACAGGGCCCCCGAGCAGTACTTC. Its translation: CASSFDRAPEQYF.

This chain joins TRBV7-9 and TRBJ1-1; a weak D match, TRBD1 (5 bases). With 1 base removed from V and 3 bases from J, the gap between germline ends came to 12 bases. Germline lookup yields CDR1 SEHNR and CDR2 FQNEAQ (reference sequence). This CDR3 spans 15 amino acids. The CDR3 DNA is TGTGCCAGCAGCTTAGGTCGACAGAAGTACACTGAAGCTTTCTTT. Translated, it gives CASSLGRQKYTEAFF.

This chain connects TRBV5-5 to TRBJ1-6; D is undetermined. Trimming took off 0 bases at V and 7 bases at J, with 14 bases between the two ends. The V gene's germline CDR1 is SGHKS and CDR2 YYEKEE (reference sequence). This CDR3 has 16 residues. The DNA of the CDR3 is TGTGCCAGCAGCTTGGAAGCGGTGCTGCTGAATTCACCCCTCCACTTT. This encodes CASSLEAVLLNSPLHF.

Notes on this clone: A read error may account for a junction end that differs from germline. The chain couples TRBV28 to TRBJ1-6; 7 bases align to TRBD1. The CDR3 loop spans 14 amino acids. Germline loops: CDR1 MDHEN, CDR2 SYDVKM. CDR3 loop: CASTGGGYTSPLHF. Here the CDR3 DNA reads TGTGCCAGCACTGGAGGGGGCTATACTTCACCCCTCCACTTT.

J is TRBJ1-1 and V is TRBV2, with D possibly TRBD1 on 5 matching bases. The CDR3 sequence is 13 residues long. Looked up from germline, CDR1 is SNHLY and CDR2 is FYNNEI. Deletions cut 5 bases from V and 1 base from J, with 8 bases between. The CDR3 spells CASSSQGNTEAFF. Here the CDR3 DNA reads TGTGCCAGCAGTTCCCAGGGGAACACTGAAGCTTTCTTT. The full variable domain, completed using reference TRBV2 and TRBJ1-1, is EPEVTQTPSHQVTQMGQEVILRCVPISNHLYFYWYRQILGQKVEFLVSFYNNEISEKSEIFDDQFSVERPDGSNFTLKIRSTKLEDSAMYFCASSSQGNTEAFFGQGTRLTVV.

The rearrangement joins TRBV19 to TRBJ1-4; 7 positions match TRBD1. This CDR3 contains 16 residues. J lost 1 base, V lost 4 bases, and 6 bases had no gene match. Germline CDR1 LNHDA, CDR2 SQIVND (reference sequence). In nucleotides, the CDR3 is TGTGCCAGTAGTACCACCCGACAGGGAACTAATGAAAAACTGTTTTTT. Residues: CASSTTRQGTNEKLFF.

The chain has TRBV9 and TRBJ2-7; perhaps TRBD1 as D (6 bases). This CDR3 has 13 amino acids. Deletions cut 0 bases from V and 5 bases from J, with 9 bases between. In germline, CDR1 is SGDLS, CDR2 YYNGEE. Here the CDR3 reads CASSVDGQNEQYF. The CDR3 bases are TGTGCCAGCAGCGTAGACGGACAGAACGAGCAGTACTTC. Full variable domain (missing parts from reference TRBV9 and TRBJ2-7): DSGVTQTPKHLITATGQRVTLRCSPRSGDLSVYWYQQSLDQGLQFLIQYYNGEERAKGNILERFSAQQFPDLHSELNLSSLELGDSALYFCASSVDGQNEQYFGPGTRLTVT.

V usage is TRBV30 and J usage is TRBJ1-5, with TRBD1 matching 7 bases. Germline CDR1 and CDR2: GTSNPN and SVGIG (reference sequence). This CDR3 spans 15 amino acids. Trimming at V came to 3 bases and at J to 5 bases, leaving 10 bases not matched to a gene. The CDR3 loop is CAWRRDSGEYQPQHF. In nucleotides, the CDR3 is TGTGCCTGGAGGCGGGACAGTGGGGAATATCAGCCCCAGCATTTT.

The V gene is TRBV5-5, the J gene TRBJ1-6, with 7 bases that match TRBD1. V was pared by 3 bases and J by 7 bases, with 13 bases of the junction left unmatched. This CDR3 comprises 17 residues. In germline, CDR1 is SGHKS, CDR2 YYEKEE (reference sequence). In DNA form, the CDR3 reads TGTGCCAGCAGCTCAACGACAGGGCATAGAGTGAATTCACCCCTCCACTTT. Amino acids: CASSSTTGHRVNSPLHF.

V and J are TRBV11-2 and TRBJ1-1, with D uncertain. Germline lookup yields CDR1 SGHAT and CDR2 FQNNGV. The CDR3 sequence is 12 residues long. V lost 4 bases and J 2 bases, leaving 5 bases between the germline ends. The CDR3 coding sequence is TGTGCCAGCAGCTCTAGAAACACTGAAGCTTTCTTT. Translation: CASSSRNTEAFF.

The chain uses TRBV9 and TRBJ1-1; D is perhaps TRBD1 (5 bases). V was cut by 3 bases and J by 1 base, with 10 bases left in between. This CDR3 region has 14 residues. Germline lookup yields CDR1 SGDLS and CDR2 YYNGEE. The CDR3 DNA reads as TGTGCCAGCAGCGGCTCCGACAGGAACACTGAAGCTTTCTTT. Its protein product is CASSGSDRNTEAFF.

The CDR3 bases are TGTGCCAGCAGCCCCCAACGAGGGACTGGAGAGACCCAGTACTTC. It encodes CASSPQRGTGETQYF. The V call is TRBV7-9, the J call TRBJ2-5; weak D call: TRBD2 (6 bases). Germline-derived CDR1 and CDR2 are SEHNR and FQNEAQ (reference sequence). The V end lost 5 bases, the J end lost 4 bases, and 17 bases lay between the germline ends. The CDR3 has 15 amino acids. Full variable domain (outside the CDR3, taken from reference TRBV7-9 and TRBJ2-5): DTGVSQNPRHKITKRGQNVTFRCDPISEHNRLYWYRQTLGQGPEFLTYFQNEAQLEKSRLLSDRFSAERPKGSFSTLEIQRTEQGDSAMYLCASSPQRGTGETQYFGPGTRLLVL.

This rearrangement joins TRBV7-3 to TRBJ2-4, with 8 positions matching TRBD2. In germline, CDR1 is SGHTA, CDR2 FQGTGA. The V gene end was trimmed by 5 bases and the J gene end by 5 bases; junction bases not matched to a gene: 5. This CDR3 region has 14 residues. CDR3 DNA sequence: TGTGCCAGCAGCGATAGCGGGGCTGAAAACATTCAGTACTTC. As protein: CASSDSGAENIQYF.

This chain links TRBV6-5 with TRBJ1-1; 7 nucleotides agree with TRBD1. This CDR3 region has 14 residues. From germline, CDR1 is MNHEY and CDR2 SVGAGI. The junction had 5 bases not matched to a gene; V was cut back by 0 bases and J by 7 bases. CDR3 amino acids: CASSYSETGSEAFF. In DNA form, the CDR3 reads TGTGCCAGCAGTTACTCGGAGACAGGGAGTGAAGCTTTCTTT.

V gene TRBV28 combines with J gene TRBJ2-3; 10 positions match TRBD2. The length of the CDR3 is 16 residues. CDR1 is MDHEN, CDR2 SYDVKM, per germline. The J segment lost 2 bases and the V segment lost 4 bases, leaving 6 bases of the junction unmatched. The DNA for the CDR3 is TGTGCCAGCAGTTCGATAGCGGGAGGTGACACAGATACGCAGTATTTT. Encoded protein: CASSSIAGGDTDTQYF.

The V call is TRBV5-6, the J call TRBJ2-3, with D possibly being TRBD2 (5 bases). The germline V and J ends were trimmed by 6 bases and 2 bases, with 22 bases remaining between them. Looked up from germline, CDR1 is SGHDT and CDR2 is YYEEEE. This CDR3 is 17 amino acids long. As DNA, the CDR3 is TGTGCCAGCAACCGGCGGTATGGGGAGCCCTCCACAGATACGCAGTATTTT. As protein: CASNRRYGEPSTDTQYF.

The chain joins TRBV4-1 to TRBJ2-5, with 9 bases identical to TRBD2. Germline V gives CDR1 MGHRA, CDR2 YSYEKL. After removal of 2 bases from V and 2 bases from J, the junction contained 6 bases not matched to a gene. This CDR3 spans 16 amino acids. The CDR3, as DNA: TGCGCCAGCAGCCAAAATAGCGGGGGTGGTCAAGAGACCCAGTACTTC. Its protein product is CASSQNSGGGQETQYF.

The chain is built from TRBV30 and TRBJ1-5; TRBD1 matches at 7 bases. The length of the CDR3 is 13 residues. The V gene end was trimmed by 4 bases and the J gene end by 7 bases; junction bases not matched to a gene: 7. The germline gives CDR1 GTSNPN, CDR2 SVGIG (reference sequence). In DNA, the CDR3 is TGTGCCTGGATGAAGGGGGCGGGACAGCCCCAGCATTTT. Residues: CAWMKGAGQPQHF.